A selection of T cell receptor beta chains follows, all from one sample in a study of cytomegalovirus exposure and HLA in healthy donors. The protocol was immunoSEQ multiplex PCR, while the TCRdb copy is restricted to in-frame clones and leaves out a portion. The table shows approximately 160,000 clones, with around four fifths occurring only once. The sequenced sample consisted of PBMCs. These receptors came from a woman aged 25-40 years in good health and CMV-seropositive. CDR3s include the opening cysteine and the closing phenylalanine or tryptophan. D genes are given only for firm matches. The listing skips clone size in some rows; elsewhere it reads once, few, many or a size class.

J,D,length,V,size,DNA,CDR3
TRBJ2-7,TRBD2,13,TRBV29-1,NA,TGCAGCGTTAGGGGACTAGCGGGAGACGAGCAGTACTTC,CSVRGLAGDEQYF
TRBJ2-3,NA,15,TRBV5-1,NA,TGCGCCAGCAGCCCGCGCCTAGTGAGCACAGATACGCAGTATTTT,CASSPRLVSTDTQYF
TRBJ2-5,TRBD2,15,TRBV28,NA,TGTGCCAGCAGTTTATCTTCGGGGGGTACGGAGACCCAGTACTTC,CASSLSSGGTETQYF
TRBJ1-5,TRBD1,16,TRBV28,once,TGTGCCAGCAGCTTAGCCGGGACAGGCGGTTATCAGCCCCAGCATTTT,CASSLAGTGGYQPQHF
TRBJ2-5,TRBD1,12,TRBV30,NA,TGTGCCTGGACGACAGGGTCGGAGACCCAGTACTTC,CAWTTGSETQYF
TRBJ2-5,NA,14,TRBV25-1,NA,TGTGCCAGCAGTAGCGGACGTCACCAAGAGACCCAGTACTTC,CASSSGRHQETQYF
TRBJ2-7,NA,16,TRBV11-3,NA,TGTGCCAGCAGCTCCCTTTCCTCGCCTAGCAGGTACGAGCAGTACTTC,CASSSLSSPSRYEQYF
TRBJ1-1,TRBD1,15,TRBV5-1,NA,TGCGCCAGCAGCGTTACCGGGACAGGGAGCACTGAAGCTTTCTTT,CASSVTGTGSTEAFF
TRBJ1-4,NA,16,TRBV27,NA,TGTGCCAGCAGTTTGTACGCGGGGGTCGCTAATGAAAAACTGTTTTTT,CASSLYAGVANEKLFF
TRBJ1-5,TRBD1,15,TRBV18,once,TGTGCCAGCTCACCAATGACAGGGAGCAATCAGCCCCAGCATTTT,CASSPMTGSNQPQHF
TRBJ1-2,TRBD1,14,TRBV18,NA,TGTGCCAGCTCACCTTCGGGACAGGGGGCTGGCTACACCTTC,CASSPSGQGAGYTF
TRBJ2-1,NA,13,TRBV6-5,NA,TGTGCCAGCAGTTCGGAGGCCTACAATGAGCAGTTCTTC,CASSSEAYNEQFF
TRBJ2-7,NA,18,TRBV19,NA,TGTGCCAGTAGCCTTCGCTCAGGGGGACTAGGGGAGGTCTACGAGCAGTACTTC,CASSLRSGGLGEVYEQYF
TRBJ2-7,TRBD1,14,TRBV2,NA,TGTGCCAGCACTCGCGGGACAGGCTCCTACGAGCAGTACTTC,CASTRGTGSYEQYF
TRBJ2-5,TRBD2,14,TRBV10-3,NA,TGTGCCTCGACTAGCGGGAGGCAGGGAGAGACCCAGTACTTC,CASTSGRQGETQYF
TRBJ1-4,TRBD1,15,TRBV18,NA,TGTGCCAGCTCACCGGACAGGTCAACTAATGAAAAACTGTTTTTT,CASSPDRSTNEKLFF
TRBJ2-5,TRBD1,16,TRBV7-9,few,TGTGCCAGCAGCTCCCACAGGGGGTCGCCCGTAACGACCCAGTACTTC,CASSSHRGSPVTTQYF
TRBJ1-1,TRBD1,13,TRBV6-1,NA,TGTGCCAGCCAGGGAAGGGGGCTCACTGAAGCTTTCTTT,CASQGRGLTEAFF
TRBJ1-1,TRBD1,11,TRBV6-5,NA,TGTGCCAGCAGAAGACAGGGGGCTTCTTTCTTT,CASRRQGASFF
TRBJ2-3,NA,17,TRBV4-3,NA,TGCGCCAGCAGCCAAGGCGGAGGAGGCGGGCCCGTGGATACGCAGTATTTT,CASSQGGGGGPVDTQYF
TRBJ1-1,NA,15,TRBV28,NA,TGTGCCAGCCTTCCCGCAGTTTCCCCCAAGACTGAAGCTTTCTTT,CASLPAVSPKTEAFF
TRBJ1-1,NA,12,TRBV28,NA,TGTGCCAGCAGTTTTATGAACACTGAAGCTTTCTTT,CASSFMNTEAFF
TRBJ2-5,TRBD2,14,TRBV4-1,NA,TGCGCCAGCAGGGGACTAGCGGGACAAGAGACCCAGTACTTC,CASRGLAGQETQYF
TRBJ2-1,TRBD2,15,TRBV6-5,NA,TGTGCCAGCAGTTACTCCGGCGGGAGTAGGAATGAGCAGTTCTTC,CASSYSGGSRNEQFF
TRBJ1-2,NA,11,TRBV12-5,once,TGTGCTAGTGCCCGAGCGGGGGGCTACACCTTC,CASARAGGYTF
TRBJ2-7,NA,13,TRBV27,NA,TGTGCCAGCAGTTTAGCTTTAGACTACGAGCAGTACTTC,CASSLALDYEQYF
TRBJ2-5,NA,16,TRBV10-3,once,TGTGCCATCAGTGAGTCAGGACGGGGTAAAACTAAGACCCAGTACTTC,CAISESGRGKTKTQYF
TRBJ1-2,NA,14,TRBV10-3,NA,TGTGCCATCAGTGAGAGGGACACGAGCTATGGCTACACCTTC,CAISERDTSYGYTF
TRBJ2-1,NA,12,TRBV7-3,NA,TGTGCCAGCAGCTCTTCCCAGGGGCTTCCGTTCTTC,CASSSSQGLPFF
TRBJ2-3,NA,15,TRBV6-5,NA,TGTGCCAGCAGTTATGGCTGGGGGCGCCCAGATACGCAGTATTTT,CASSYGWGRPDTQYF
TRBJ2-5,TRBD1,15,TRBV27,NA,TGTGCCAGCAGTCGGTTACAGGGGGCTGGGGAGACCCAGTACTTC,CASSRLQGAGETQYF
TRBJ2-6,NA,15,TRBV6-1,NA,TGTGCCAGCAGTGGCGACTGGTCTGGGGCCAACGTCCTGACTTTC,CASSGDWSGANVLTF
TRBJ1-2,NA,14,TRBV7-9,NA,TGTGCCAGCAGCTCGTTGACAGAAAACTATGGCTACACCTTC,CASSSLTENYGYTF
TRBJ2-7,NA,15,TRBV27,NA,TGTGCCAGCGGAATCTCAGGTAGCGGAAACTACGAGCAGTACTTC,CASGISGSGNYEQYF
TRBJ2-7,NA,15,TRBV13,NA,TGTGCCAGCAGCTTTCGAAGGATCTCGACACCCGAGCAGTACTTC,CASSFRRISTPEQYF
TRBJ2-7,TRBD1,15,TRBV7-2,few,TGTGCCAGCAGCTTATCGGCTAGACAGGGCTACGAGCAGTACTTC,CASSLSARQGYEQYF
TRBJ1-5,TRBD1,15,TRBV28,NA,TGTGCCAGCAGGCCCCCGGGACAGGGCAATCAGCCCCAGCATTTT,CASRPPGQGNQPQHF
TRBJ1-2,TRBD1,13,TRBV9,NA,TGTGCCAGCAGCCGGACAGGGAACTATGGCTACACCTTC,CASSRTGNYGYTF
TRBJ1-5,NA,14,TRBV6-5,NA,TGTGCCACCCGGCAGGGCAGCGGCAATCAGCCCCAGCATTTT,CATRQGSGNQPQHF
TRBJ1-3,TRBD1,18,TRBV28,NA,TGTGCCAGCAGTTTCGTAGAACCGGGACAGAGTTCTGGAAACACCATATATTTT,CASSFVEPGQSSGNTIYF
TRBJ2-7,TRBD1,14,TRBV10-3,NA,TGTGCCATCAGTGAGGCCGGACAGGGCTACGAGCAGTACTTC,CAISEAGQGYEQYF
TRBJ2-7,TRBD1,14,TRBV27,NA,TGTGCCAGCAGACGGGGGACAGGGGCCTACGAGCAGTACTTC,CASRRGTGAYEQYF
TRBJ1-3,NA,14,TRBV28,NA,TGTGCCAGCAGCCCGGCAGGTGGTGGAAACACCATATATTTT,CASSPAGGGNTIYF
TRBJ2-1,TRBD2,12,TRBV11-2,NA,TGTGCCAGCAGCTTAGGTCTAGCGGGGGGGTTCTTC,CASSLGLAGGFF
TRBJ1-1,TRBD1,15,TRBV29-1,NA,TGCAGCGTGCTACGGACAGGGGGCCGAAACACTGAAGCTTTCTTT,CSVLRTGGRNTEAFF
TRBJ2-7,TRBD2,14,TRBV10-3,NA,TGTGCCATCAGTACTAGCGGGGAGCCCTACGAGCAGTACTTC,CAISTSGEPYEQYF
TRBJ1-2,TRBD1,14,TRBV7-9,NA,TGTGCCAGCAGCCTCGGACAGGGGTGGGACGGCTACACCTTC,CASSLGQGWDGYTF
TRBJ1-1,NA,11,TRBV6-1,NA,TGTGCCAGCAGCCGAGGGGGTGAAGCTTTCTTT,CASSRGGEAFF
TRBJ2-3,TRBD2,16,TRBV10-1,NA,TGCGCCAGCAGTGAGGGAGCGGGAGGGCCTACAGATACGCAGTATTTT,CASSEGAGGPTDTQYF
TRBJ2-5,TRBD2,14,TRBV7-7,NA,TGTGCCAGCAGCCAGGCGGGGGGCCAAGAGACCCAGTACTTC,CASSQAGGQETQYF
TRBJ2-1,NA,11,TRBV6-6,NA,TGTGCCAGCAGGGGCCTAAATGAGCAGTTCTTC,CASRGLNEQFF
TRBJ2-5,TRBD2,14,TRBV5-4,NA,TGTGCCAGCAGCCCGGGGGGGGGCGGGGGGACCCAGTACTTC,CASSPGGGGGTQYF
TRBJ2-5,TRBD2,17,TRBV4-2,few,TGTGCCAGCAGCCAAGTTGCGGGAGGTTTCATCCAAGAGACCCAGTACTTC,CASSQVAGGFIQETQYF
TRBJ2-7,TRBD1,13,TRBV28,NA,TGTGCCAGCAGTCGGGACAGTTCCTACGAGCAGTACTTC,CASSRDSSYEQYF